The present TCR beta chain was sequenced within a study of T-cell memory formation after mild COVID-19. This clonotype was counted only a few times. No antigen is known for it. This CDR3 comprises 16 residues. Trimming cost V 3 bases and J 5 bases; bases outside gene matches: 7. Per germline, CDR1 LGHNT and CDR2 FRNRAP. General study results and limits: Later expanders leaned CD4+, whereas day 15 to 85 contracting clones were balanced CD4/CD8. Some clones that responded turned up in pre-infection memory, which suggests that cross-reactive memory joined in. Nothing showed for sure that second-wave clones peaking on day 37 were SARS-CoV-2 specific. Researchers report contracting CD4+ clones mostly in CM and EM, with CD8+ clones in EMRA.

MiXCR, run by TCRdb on the 5' RACE reads, gives a single entry per CDR3 protein. The repertoire holds 540,000 or so distinct CDR3 sequences, with about a fifth as singletons. The chain combines TRBV12-5 with TRBJ2-1, with 10 bases identical to TRBD2. Sequencing was done on a sample of PBMCs or a T cell subset sorted from them (not recorded which). The clonotype originates from an adult woman who had mild COVID-19 (a few samples of this study predate the infection). Cell type and time point are not known. CDR3 amino acids: CASGLLPGLADNEQFF. CDR3 sequence (DNA): TGTGCTAGTGGTTTACTTCCCGGACTAGCGGACAATGAGCAGTTCTTC.